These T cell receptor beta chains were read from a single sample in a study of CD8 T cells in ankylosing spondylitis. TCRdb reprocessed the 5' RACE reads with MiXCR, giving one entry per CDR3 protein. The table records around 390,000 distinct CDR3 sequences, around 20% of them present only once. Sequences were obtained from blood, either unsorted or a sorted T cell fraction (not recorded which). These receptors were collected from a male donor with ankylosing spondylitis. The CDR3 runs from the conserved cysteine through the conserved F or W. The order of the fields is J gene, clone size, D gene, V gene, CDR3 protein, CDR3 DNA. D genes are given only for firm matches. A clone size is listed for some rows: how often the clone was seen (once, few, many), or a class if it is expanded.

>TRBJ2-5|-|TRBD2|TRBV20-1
CSARLAGAETQYF
TGCAGTGCTAGACTAGCGGGAGCGGAGACCCAGTACTTC
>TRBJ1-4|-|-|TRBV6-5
CASSYDTKLGEKLFF
TGTGCCAGCAGCTATGACACCAAACTAGGGGAAAAACTGTTTTTT
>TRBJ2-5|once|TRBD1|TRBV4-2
CASSPGRDRGDVETQYF
TGTGCCAGCAGCCCAGGAAGGGACAGAGGGGATGTAGAGACCCAGTACTTC
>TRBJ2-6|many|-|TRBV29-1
CSVETGFTGANVLTF
TGCAGCGTTGAAACGGGGTTCACTGGGGCCAACGTCCTGACTTTC
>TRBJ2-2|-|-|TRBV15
CATSRTGYSTGELFF
TGTGCCACCAGCAGAACGGGGTATAGCACCGGGGAGCTGTTTTTT
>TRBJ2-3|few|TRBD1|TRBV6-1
CASRPRDRRTDTQYF
TGTGCCAGCAGACCGAGGGACAGACGCACAGATACGCAGTATTTT
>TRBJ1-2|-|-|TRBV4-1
CASSQRGQPYGYTF
TGCGCCAGCAGCCAACGTGGACAACCCTATGGCTACACCTTC
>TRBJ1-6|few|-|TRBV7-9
CASSFPREGHSPLHF
TGTGCCAGCAGCTTCCCTCGGGAGGGCCACTCACCCCTCCACTTT
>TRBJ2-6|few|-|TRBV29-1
CSVSDKTGANVLTF
TGCAGCGTATCGGACAAAACTGGGGCCAACGTCCTGACTTTC
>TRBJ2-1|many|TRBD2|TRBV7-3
CASSLTGGTYNEQFF
TGTGCCAGCAGCTTAACGGGGGGGACCTACAATGAGCAGTTCTTC
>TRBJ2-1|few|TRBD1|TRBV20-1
CSALSHQGVDEQFF
TGCAGTGCCCTAAGCCATCAGGGGGTCGATGAGCAGTTCTTC
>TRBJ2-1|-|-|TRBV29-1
CSVARGDNEQFF
TGCAGCGTGGCCAGGGGAGACAATGAGCAGTTCTTC
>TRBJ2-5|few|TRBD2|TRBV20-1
CSAITSGRGQETQYF
TGCAGTGCTATTACTAGCGGGAGGGGGCAAGAGACCCAGTACTTC
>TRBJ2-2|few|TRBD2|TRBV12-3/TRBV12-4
CASSLGTSLATGELFF
TGTGCCAGCAGTTTAGGGACTAGCCTTGCGACCGGGGAGCTGTTTTTT
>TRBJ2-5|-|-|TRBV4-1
CASGRGGRETQYF
TGCGCCAGCGGCCGGGGAGGTCGAGAGACCCAGTACTTC
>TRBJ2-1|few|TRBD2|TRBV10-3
CAISGSREGYNEQFF
TGTGCCATCAGTGGCTCGCGGGAGGGGTACAATGAGCAGTTCTTC
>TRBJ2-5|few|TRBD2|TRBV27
CASSLSASGEAPYTQYF
TGTGCCAGCAGTTTATCAGCTAGCGGGGAAGCCCCGTACACCCAGTACTTC
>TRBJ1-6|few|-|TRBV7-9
CASSPRGDKNSPLHF
TGTGCCAGCAGCCCGCGGGGGGACAAGAATTCACCCCTCCACTTT
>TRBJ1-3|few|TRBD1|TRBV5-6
CASSRDRGFGNTIYF
TGTGCCAGCAGTAGGGACAGGGGCTTCGGAAACACCATATATTTT
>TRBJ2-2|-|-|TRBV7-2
CASSSKRGDRNTGELFF
TGTGCCAGCAGCTCGAAGAGGGGGGACAGAAACACCGGGGAGCTGTTTTTT
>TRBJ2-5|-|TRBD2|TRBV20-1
CSASDRGASGIPPYF
TGCAGTGCTAGTGATCGGGGGGCTAGCGGGATCCCCCCGTACTTC
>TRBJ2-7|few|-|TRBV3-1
CASSQSTYEQYF
TGTGCCAGCAGCCAATCCACCTACGAGCAGTACTTC
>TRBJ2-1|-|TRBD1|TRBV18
CASSLEQGTAYNEQFF
TGTGCCAGCTCACTAGAACAGGGGACCGCCTACAATGAGCAGTTCTTC
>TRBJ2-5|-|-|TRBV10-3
CAISERGQETQYF
TGTGCCATCAGTGAGAGGGGACAAGAGACCCAGTACTTC
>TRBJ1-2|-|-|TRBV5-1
CASSLNAGTGYGYTF
TGCGCCAGCAGCTTGAACGCAGGGACGGGCTATGGCTACACCTTC
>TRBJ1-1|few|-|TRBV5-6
CASSEQGLGNTEAFF
TGTGCCAGCAGCGAGCAGGGGCTAGGAAATACTGAAGCTTTCTTT
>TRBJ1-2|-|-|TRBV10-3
CAIEGGGFGYTF
TGTGCCATTGAGGGGGGTGGATTCGGCTACACCTTC
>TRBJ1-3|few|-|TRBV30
CAWRGGDIYF
TGTGCCTGGAGAGGTGGTGACATATATTTT
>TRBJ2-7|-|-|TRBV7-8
CASSLVISPLSGYEQYF
TGTGCCAGCAGCTTAGTGATCTCCCCCCTATCCGGCTACGAGCAGTACTTC
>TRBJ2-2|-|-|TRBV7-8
CASSLGQVDPNTGELFF
TGTGCCAGCAGCTTAGGACAGGTCGATCCGAACACCGGGGAGCTGTTTTTT
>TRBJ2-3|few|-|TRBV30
CAWSIGPTDTQYF
TGTGCCTGGAGTATCGGGCCAACAGATACGCAGTATTTT
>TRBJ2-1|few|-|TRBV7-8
CASSLSLLVTPEQFF
TGTGCCAGCAGCTTATCTTTGTTGGTGACACCAGAGCAGTTCTTC
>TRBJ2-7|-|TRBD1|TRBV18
CASSPSGQVASEQYF
TGTGCCAGCTCACCCTCGGGACAGGTCGCAAGCGAGCAGTACTTC
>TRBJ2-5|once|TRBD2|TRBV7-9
CASSLTSGRQETQYF
TGTGCCAGCAGCTTAACTAGCGGGAGGCAAGAGACCCAGTACTTC
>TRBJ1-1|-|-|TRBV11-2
CASSLSSGTEAFF
TGTGCCAGCAGCTTATCGTCCGGGACTGAAGCTTTCTTT
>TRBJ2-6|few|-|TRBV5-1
CASSLTGGRAGANVLTF
TGCGCCAGCAGCTTGACAGGAGGACGAGCTGGGGCCAACGTCCTGACTTTC
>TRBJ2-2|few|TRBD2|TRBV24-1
CATSDLGGRASGELFF
TGTGCCACCAGTGATTTAGGCGGGAGGGCGTCCGGGGAGCTGTTTTTT
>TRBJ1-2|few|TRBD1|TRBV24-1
CATSDPPGTGASAGYGYTF
TGTGCCACCAGTGACCCACCCGGGACAGGGGCTTCTGCGGGCTATGGCTACACCTTC
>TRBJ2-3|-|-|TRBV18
CASSPTGRNTDTQYF
TGTGCCAGCTCACCGACGGGACGGAACACAGATACGCAGTATTTT
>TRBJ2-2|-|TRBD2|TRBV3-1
CASSQLAGGTTGELFF
TGTGCCAGCAGCCAACTAGCGGGAGGTACTACCGGGGAGCTGTTTTTT